Each of the 18 T cell receptor beta chains below was sequenced from the same sample in a study of blood T cell repertoires in COVID-19. Repertoires were generated with immunoSEQ multiplex PCR, while TCRdb's copy carries only in-frame clones and drops some. Of 95,000 to 120,000 clones in the sample, over 75% were seen once. The sequencing sample was made of peripheral blood. The receptors come from an older woman with acute or convalescent COVID-19.

About this clone itself: Sequence at one end of the junction differs from germline and may be a read error. The CDR3 region has the DNA TGTGCTAGCAGCTTAATAGGCGGGGGGCTCCAAGAGACCCAGTACTTC. It encodes CASSLIGGGLQETQYF. The V gene is TRBV7-7, the J gene TRBJ2-5, with 8 bases that match TRBD2. This CDR3 spans 16 amino acids. Germline V gene data show CDR1 as SSHAT and CDR2 as FNYEAQ (reference sequence).

The chain has TRBV27 and TRBJ1-5; TRBD1 matches 9 bases. Trimming at V came to 5 bases and at J to 9 bases, leaving 11 bases not matched to a gene. CDR3 size: 15 residues. From germline, CDR1 is MNHEY and CDR2 SMNVEV (reference sequence). The CDR3: CASSPGQGSVRPQHF. DNA for the CDR3: TGTGCCAGCAGTCCGGGACAGGGCTCGGTGCGGCCCCAGCATTTT.

V gene TRBV5-1 combines with J gene TRBJ1-4, with a tentative D call TRBD1 (5 bases). V was pared by 4 bases and J by 3 bases, with 10 bases between. CDR3 length equals 14 residues. In germline, CDR1 is SGHRS, CDR2 YFSETQ. CDR3 in amino acids: CASSQTGSNEKLFF. For the CDR3, the DNA is TGCGCCAGCAGCCAAACAGGATCTAATGAAAAACTGTTTTTT.

The chain links TRBV19 to TRBJ1-1; D ambiguous. The germline V gene has CDR1 LNHDA and CDR2 SQIVND (reference sequence). Deletions cut 3 bases from V and 10 bases from J, with 9 bases between. The CDR3 sequence is 11 residues long. The CDR3 region has the DNA TGTGCCAGTAGTATTTCACAAACAGCTTTCTTT. This codes for CASSISQTAFF.

V and J are TRBV6-5 and TRBJ2-5; TRBD1 is a possible D gene (6 bases). The V and J ends lost 4 bases and 6 bases respectively, with 15 bases between them. CDR1 is MNHEY and CDR2 is SVGAGI in the germline V gene. This CDR3 comprises 14 residues. The chain's CDR3 is CASSSASRGQTQYF. The CDR3 bases are TGTGCCAGCAGTTCCGCTTCCAGGGGACAGACCCAGTACTTC.

The chain links TRBV6-1 to TRBJ2-7, with 16 bases that match TRBD2. The V and J ends lost 3 bases and 5 bases, in that order; junction bases with no gene match: 10. This CDR3 has 18 amino acids. Germline values: CDR1 MNHNS, CDR2 SASEGT. CDR3 in amino acids: CASSETGLAGGPSNEQYF. For the CDR3, the DNA is TGTGCCAGCAGTGAGACGGGACTAGCGGGAGGGCCTTCCAACGAGCAGTACTTC.

A few counts support this clone. The CDR3 bases are TGCGCCAGCAGCTTGGTGGGACAGGCCCCGGGTGAAGCTTTCTTT. This gives the protein CASSLVGQAPGEAFF. V is TRBV5-1 and J is TRBJ1-1; 8 bases agree with TRBD1. The germline V gene has CDR1 SGHRS and CDR2 YFSETQ. V lost 0 bases and J lost 7; bases outside the gene matches: 8. CDR3 length: 15 residues.

This clone has a handful of counts. The chain recombines TRBV18 with TRBJ2-1; possibly TRBD1 for D (6 bases). Trimming shortened V by 6 bases and J by 6 bases, and 12 bases separated the two germline ends. This CDR3 has 13 amino acids. Germline V gene lookup returns CDR1 KGHSH and CDR2 LQKENI. CDR3 amino acids: CASSLEQGNEQFF. The CDR3 DNA sequence: TGTGCCAGCTCTCTTGAACAGGGCAATGAGCAGTTCTTC.

The CDR3 sequence: CATQPGTGPYEQYF. The CDR3, as DNA: TGTGCCACCCAGCCCGGGACAGGACCCTACGAGCAGTACTTC. The rearrangement joins TRBV10-3 to TRBJ2-7, with TRBD1 identical over 8 bases. CDR3 length equals 14 residues. CDR1 and CDR2 from the germline V gene are ENHRY and SYGVKD. V was pared by 10 bases and J by 2 bases, with 10 bases of the junction left unmatched.

V usage is TRBV9 and J usage is TRBJ2-7, with 7 bases fitting TRBD2. The CDR3 spans 15 residues. Trimming removed 0 bases from V and 3 bases from J; junction bases left unmatched: 6. The V gene's germline CDR1 is SGDLS and CDR2 YYNGEE. The CDR3 nucleotides are TGTGCCAGCAGCGTAGGAGCCAGCGGGGACTACGAGCAGTACTTC. As protein: CASSVGASGDYEQYF.

This clone was counted a few times. The chain carries TRBV6-5 and TRBJ2-7; 11 bases agree with TRBD2. Germline V lookup: CDR1 MNHEY, CDR2 SVGAGI. The CDR3 has 14 residues. The J segment lost 6 bases and the V segment lost 5 bases, leaving 6 bases of the junction unmatched. DNA for the CDR3: TGTGCCAGCAGTAGGGAACTAGCGGGAGCCGAGCAGTACTTC. It encodes CASSRELAGAEQYF.

This rearrangement joins TRBV4-1 to TRBJ2-1, with D maybe TRBD2 (6 bases). Germline values: CDR1 MGHRA, CDR2 YSYEKL. The CDR3 contains 15 residues. The V end lost 0 bases, the J end lost 5 bases, and 11 bases lay between the germline ends. The CDR3: CASSQEWGVNNEQFF. The CDR3 DNA follows: TGCGCCAGCAGCCAAGAATGGGGGGTAAACAATGAGCAGTTCTTC.

Only a few counts were recorded for this clone. The rearrangement joins TRBV6-5 to TRBJ1-2; weak D call: TRBD1 (6 bases). In germline, CDR1 is MNHEY, CDR2 SVGAGI. The CDR3 spans 16 residues. V shed 0 bases and J shed 0 bases, with 11 bases lying between them. In nucleotides, the CDR3 is TGTGCCAGCAGTTACTCAAGGACAGTTTCTAACTATGGCTACACCTTC. It specifies CASSYSRTVSNYGYTF.

This clone was found a few times. The gene calls are TRBV6-6 and TRBJ2-5, with 7 bases identical to TRBD1. Germline V gene data show CDR1 as MNHNY and CDR2 as SVGAGI (reference sequence). The CDR3 is 16 amino acids. V lost 2 bases and J lost 4; bases outside the gene matches: 10. The CDR3 region has the DNA TGTGCCAGCAGTTACCTCCGGCCAGGGGGTGGAGAGACCCAGTACTTC. This codes for CASSYLRPGGGETQYF.

CDR3 protein: CASSQYGQAYTEAFF. DNA for the CDR3: TGTGCCAGCAGCCAATATGGACAGGCGTACACTGAAGCTTTCTTT. V and J are TRBV3-1 (or the pseudogene TRBV3-2) and TRBJ1-1; 7 bases are a match to TRBD1. The CDR3 totals 15 residues. The germline gives CDR1 LGHDT, CDR2 YNNKEL (reference sequence). Trimming cost V 2 bases and J 3 bases; bases outside gene matches: 6.

This chain connects TRBV7-3 to TRBJ2-1, with 11 bases that match TRBD2. V gave up 1 base and J gave up 8 bases; unmatched junction bases: 1. The CDR3 runs 14 residues. CDR1 is SGHTA, CDR2 FQGTGA, per germline. CDR3 coding DNA: TGTGCCAGCAGCTTAATTAGCGGGAGGGATGAGCAGTTCTTC. This gives the protein CASSLISGRDEQFF.

This clone was seen a single time. The chain recombines TRBV7-2 with TRBJ2-1; TRBD2 matches 9 bases. Per germline, CDR1 SGHTA and CDR2 FQGNSA. V lost 1 base and J lost 6; bases outside the gene matches: 4. The CDR3 sequence is 15 residues long. The CDR3 here is CASSLVAGGLNEQFF. The CDR3 DNA is TGTGCCAGCAGCTTAGTCGCGGGGGGGCTCAATGAGCAGTTCTTC.

The rearrangement links TRBV15 to TRBJ2-1, with D possibly being TRBD2 (5 bases). The V and J ends lost 0 bases and 3 bases respectively, with 18 bases between them. This CDR3 spans 18 amino acids. Germline lookup yields CDR1 LNHNV and CDR2 YYDKDF (reference sequence). CDR3: CATSRDRESSANYNEQFF. The CDR3 nucleotides are TGTGCCACCAGCAGAGATCGTGAGAGTAGCGCGAACTACAATGAGCAGTTCTTC.